This T cell receptor (beta chain) was profiled in a study of cytomegalovirus exposure and HLA in healthy donors. Each donor was healthy, and each was a bone marrow donor. Findings and limits, study-wide: The listing of 150 or so TCR beta chains classed them as cytomegalovirus-associated. In presence/absence analyses, roughly uniform sequencing depth across donors was assumed. Earlier analysis found most TCR beta V segments productive about 87% or about 30% of the time.

In germline, CDR1 is SGHNT, CDR2 YYREEE (reference sequence). The CDR3 sequence is 14 residues long. V trimming: 4 bases; J trimming: 1 base; junction bases outside the gene matches: 2. Worth noting for this clone: What it binds is unknown.

13 Jbeta primers and 60 Vbeta primers were used for the PCR. Sequencing used immunoSEQ multiplex PCR; TCRdb keeps in-frame clones, though not all of them. This sample's clone table lists approximately 130,000 clones. This chain connects TRBV5-4 to TRBJ2-1, with 7 bases aligning to TRBD1. The clonotype originates from a woman aged 60-75 years in good health and CMV-seronegative. Material for sequencing was PBMCs. The CDR3 DNA reads TGTGCCAGCAGCAAGACAGGGTCCTACAATGAGCAGTTCTTC. It is translated as CASSKTGSYNEQFF.